The present TCR beta chain was sequenced within a study of CD8 T cells in ankylosing spondylitis. The CDR3 contains 15 residues. Germline-derived CDR1 and CDR2 are DFQATT and SNEGSKA (reference sequence). Between the trimmed V and J ends, which lost 3 bases and 1 base, there was a span of 16 bases. Broader study findings: A TCR beta motif of under 10 highly homologous variants seemed to mark ankylosing spondylitis blood.

TCRdb independently ran MiXCR on the 5' RACE reads; one entry per CDR3 protein. The table includes roughly 230,000 distinct CDR3 sequences, 7% to 10% detected once. Many counts were recorded for this clonotype. No antigen is known for it. The chain employs TRBV20-1 and TRBJ2-7, with a tentative D call TRBD2 (5 bases). Specimen: blood, either unsorted or a sorted T cell fraction (not recorded which). This receptor was obtained from a female donor with ankylosing spondylitis or in good health (not recorded which). The CDR3 DNA reads as TGCAGTGCTAGTCCCGAGTTAGCGCTATCCTACGAGCAGTACTTC. As protein: CSASPELALSYEQYF.